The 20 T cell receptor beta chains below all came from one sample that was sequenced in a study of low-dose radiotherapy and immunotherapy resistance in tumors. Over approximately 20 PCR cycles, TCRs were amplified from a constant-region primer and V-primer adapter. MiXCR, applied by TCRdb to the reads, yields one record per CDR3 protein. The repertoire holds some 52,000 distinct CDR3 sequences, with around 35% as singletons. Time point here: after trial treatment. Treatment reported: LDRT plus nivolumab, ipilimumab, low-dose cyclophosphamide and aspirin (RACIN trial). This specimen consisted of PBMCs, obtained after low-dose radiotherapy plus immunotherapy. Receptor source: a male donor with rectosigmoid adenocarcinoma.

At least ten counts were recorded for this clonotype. The chain's CDR3 is CASSRSVVGGGYTF. DNA for the CDR3: TGTGCCAGCAGTCGCTCGGTGGTAGGGGGAGGCTACACCTTC. V usage is TRBV28 and J usage is TRBJ1-2; D possibly corresponds to TRBD1 (6 bases). Germline V CDR1 and CDR2: MDHEN, SYDVKM. This CDR3 spans 14 amino acids. With 5 bases removed from V and 8 bases from J, the gap between germline ends came to 18 bases.

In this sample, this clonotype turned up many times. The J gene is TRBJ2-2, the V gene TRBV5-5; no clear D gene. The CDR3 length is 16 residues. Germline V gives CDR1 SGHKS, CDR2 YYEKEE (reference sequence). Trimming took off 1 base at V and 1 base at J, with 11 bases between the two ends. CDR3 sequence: CASSLIRVENTGELFF. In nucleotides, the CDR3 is TGTGCCAGCAGCTTGATCCGGGTGGAGAACACCGGGGAGCTGTTTTTT.

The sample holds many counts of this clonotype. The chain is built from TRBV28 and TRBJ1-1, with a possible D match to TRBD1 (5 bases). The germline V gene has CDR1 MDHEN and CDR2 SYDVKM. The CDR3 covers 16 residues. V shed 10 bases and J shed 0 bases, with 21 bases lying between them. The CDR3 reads CATKWGDGRLNTEAFF. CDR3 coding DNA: TGTGCCACAAAATGGGGGGACGGACGTTTGAACACTGAAGCTTTCTTT. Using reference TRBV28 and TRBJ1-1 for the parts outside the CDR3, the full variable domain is DVKVTQSSRYLVKRTGEKVFLECVQDMDHENMFWYRQDPGLGLRLIYFSYDVKMKEKGDIPEGYSVSREKKERFSLILESASTNQTSMYLCATKWGDGRLNTEAFFGQGTRLTVV.

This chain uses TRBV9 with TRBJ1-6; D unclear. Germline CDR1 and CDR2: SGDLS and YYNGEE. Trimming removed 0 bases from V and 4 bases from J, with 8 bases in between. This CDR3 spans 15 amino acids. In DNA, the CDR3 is TGTGCCAGCAGCGTAGGCGTTGAGTATAATTCACCCCTCCACTTT. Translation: CASSVGVEYNSPLHF.

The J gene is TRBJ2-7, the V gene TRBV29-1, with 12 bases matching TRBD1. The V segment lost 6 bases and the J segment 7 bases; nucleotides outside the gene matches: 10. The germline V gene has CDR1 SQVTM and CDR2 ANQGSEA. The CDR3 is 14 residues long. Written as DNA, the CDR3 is TGCAGCGTGGTTCGCCGGGACAGGGGGCGGGAGCAGTACTTC. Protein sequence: CSVVRRDRGREQYF.

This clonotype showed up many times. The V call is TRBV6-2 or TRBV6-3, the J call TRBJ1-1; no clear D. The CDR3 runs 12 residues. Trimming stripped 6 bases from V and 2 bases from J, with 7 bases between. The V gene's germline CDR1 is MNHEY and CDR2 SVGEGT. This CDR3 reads CASSYVNTEAFF. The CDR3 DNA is TGTGCCAGCAGCTACGTTAACACTGAAGCTTTCTTT.

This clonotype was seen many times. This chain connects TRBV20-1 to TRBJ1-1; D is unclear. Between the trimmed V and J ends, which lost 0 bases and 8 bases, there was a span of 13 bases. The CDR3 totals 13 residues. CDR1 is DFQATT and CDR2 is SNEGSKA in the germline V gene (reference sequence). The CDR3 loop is CSARDSSGYEAFF. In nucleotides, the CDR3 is TGCAGTGCTAGAGATAGTAGCGGATACGAAGCTTTCTTT.

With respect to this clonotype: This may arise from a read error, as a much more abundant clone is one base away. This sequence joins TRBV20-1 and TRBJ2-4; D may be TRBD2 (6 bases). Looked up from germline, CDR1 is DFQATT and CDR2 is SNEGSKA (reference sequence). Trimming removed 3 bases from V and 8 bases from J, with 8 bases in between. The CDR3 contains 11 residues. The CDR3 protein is CSASGSDIQYF. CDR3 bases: TGCAGTGCTAGCGGGAGCGACATTCAGTACTTC.

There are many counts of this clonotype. CDR3: CASRGGGDRGTDTQYF. Here the CDR3 DNA reads TGTGCCAGCAGGGGGGGGGGGGACAGGGGAACAGATACGCAGTATTTT. The V gene is TRBV5-4, the J gene TRBJ2-3; 10 bases agree with TRBD1. The J segment lost 3 bases and the V segment lost 5 bases, leaving 9 bases of the junction unmatched. This CDR3 comprises 16 residues. Looked up from germline, CDR1 is SGHNT and CDR2 is YYREEE (reference sequence). The full variable domain, rest sourced from reference TRBV5-4 and TRBJ2-3, is ETGVTQSPTHLIKTRGQQVTLRCSSQSGHNTVSWYQQALGQGPQFIFQYYREEENGRGNFPPRFSGLQFPNYSSELNVNALELDDSALYLCASRGGGDRGTDTQYFGPGTRLTVL.

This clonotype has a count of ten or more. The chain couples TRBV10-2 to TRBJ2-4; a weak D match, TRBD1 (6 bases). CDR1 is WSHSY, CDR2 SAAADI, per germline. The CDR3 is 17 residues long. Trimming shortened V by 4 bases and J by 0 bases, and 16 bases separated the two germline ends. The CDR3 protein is CASSVTGGRLAKNIQYF. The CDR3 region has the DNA TGCGCCAGCAGTGTGACAGGAGGTCGGTTAGCCAAAAACATTCAGTACTTC.

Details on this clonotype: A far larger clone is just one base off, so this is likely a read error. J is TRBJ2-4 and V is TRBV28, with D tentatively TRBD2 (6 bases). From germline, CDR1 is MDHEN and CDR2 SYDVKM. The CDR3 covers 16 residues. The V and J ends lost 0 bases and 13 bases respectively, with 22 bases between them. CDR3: CASSLWRDGSYNEQYF. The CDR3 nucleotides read TGTGCCAGCAGTTTATGGCGGGACGGATCCTACAATGAGCAGTACTTC.

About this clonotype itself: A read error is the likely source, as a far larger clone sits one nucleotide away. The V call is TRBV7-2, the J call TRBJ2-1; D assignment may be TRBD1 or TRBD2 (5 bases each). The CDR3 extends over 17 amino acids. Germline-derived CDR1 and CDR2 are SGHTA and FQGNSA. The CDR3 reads CANSFRSARETYNEQFF. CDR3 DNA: TGTGCCAACAGCTTTAGGTCCGCCAGGGAGACTTACAATGAGCAGTTCTTC.

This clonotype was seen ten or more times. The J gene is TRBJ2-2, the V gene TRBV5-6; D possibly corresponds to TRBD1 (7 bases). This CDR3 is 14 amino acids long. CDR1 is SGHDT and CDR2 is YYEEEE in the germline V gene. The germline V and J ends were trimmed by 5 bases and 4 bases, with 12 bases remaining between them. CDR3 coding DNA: TGTGCCAGCAGACGACAGGGAGGCACCGGGGAGCTGTTTTTT. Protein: CASRRQGGTGELFF.

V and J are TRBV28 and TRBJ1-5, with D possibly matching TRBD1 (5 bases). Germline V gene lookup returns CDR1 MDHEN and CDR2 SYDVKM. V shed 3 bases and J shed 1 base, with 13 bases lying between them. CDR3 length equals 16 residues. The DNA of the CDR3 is TGTGCCAGCAGTTTGAACTCTAGGGGCAGCAATCAGCCCCAGCATTTT. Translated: CASSLNSRGSNQPQHF.

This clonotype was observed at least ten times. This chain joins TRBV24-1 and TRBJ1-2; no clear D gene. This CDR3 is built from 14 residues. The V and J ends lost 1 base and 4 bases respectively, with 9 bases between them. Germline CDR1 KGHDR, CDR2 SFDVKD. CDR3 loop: CATSDFTAPYGYTF. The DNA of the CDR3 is TGTGCCACCAGTGATTTTACAGCCCCCTATGGCTACACCTTC.

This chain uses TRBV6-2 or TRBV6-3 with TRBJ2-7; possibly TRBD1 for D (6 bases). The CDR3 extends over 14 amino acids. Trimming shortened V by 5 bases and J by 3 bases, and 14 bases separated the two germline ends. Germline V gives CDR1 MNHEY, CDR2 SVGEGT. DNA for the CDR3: TGTGCCAGCAGTGGCCGACAGGCCGTCTACGAGCAGTACTTC. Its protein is CASSGRQAVYEQYF.

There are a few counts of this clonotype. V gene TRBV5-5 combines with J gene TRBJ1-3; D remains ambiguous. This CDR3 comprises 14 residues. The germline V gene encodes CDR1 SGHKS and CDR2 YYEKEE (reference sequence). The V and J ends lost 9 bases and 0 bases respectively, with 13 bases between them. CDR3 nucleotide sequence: TGTGCCAACCTATATTTTAGCTCTGGAAACACCATATATTTT. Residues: CANLYFSSGNTIYF. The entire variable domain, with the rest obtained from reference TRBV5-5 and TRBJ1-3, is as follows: DAGVTQSPTHLIKTRGQQVTLRCSPISGHKSVSWYQQVLGQGPQFIFQYYEKEERGRGNFPDRFSARQFPNYSSELNVNALLLGDSALYLCANLYFSSGNTIYFGEGSWLTVV.

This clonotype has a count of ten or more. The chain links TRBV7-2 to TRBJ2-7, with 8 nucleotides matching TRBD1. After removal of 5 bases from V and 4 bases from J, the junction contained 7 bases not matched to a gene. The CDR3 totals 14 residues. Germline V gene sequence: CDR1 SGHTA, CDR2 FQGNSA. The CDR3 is CASSLHQGAYEQYF. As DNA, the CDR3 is TGTGCCAGCAGCCTACACCAGGGGGCATACGAGCAGTACTTC.

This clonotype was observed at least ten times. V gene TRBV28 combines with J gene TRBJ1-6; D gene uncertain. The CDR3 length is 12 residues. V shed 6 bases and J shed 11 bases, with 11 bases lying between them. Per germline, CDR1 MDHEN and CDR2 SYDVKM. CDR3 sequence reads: CASRSSNPPLHF. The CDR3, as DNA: TGTGCCAGCAGGTCCAGCAATCCACCCCTCCACTTT.

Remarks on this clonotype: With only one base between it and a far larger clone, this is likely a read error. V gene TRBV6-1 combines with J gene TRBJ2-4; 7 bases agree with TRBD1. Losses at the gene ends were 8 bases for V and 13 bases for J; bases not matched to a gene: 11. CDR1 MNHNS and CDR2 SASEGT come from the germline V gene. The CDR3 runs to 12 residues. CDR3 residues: CASEGQSNEQYF. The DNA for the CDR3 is TGTGCCAGCGAGGGACAGAGCAATGAGCAGTACTTC.